This entry features one T cell receptor beta chain sequence. No antigen is known for it. CDR1 and CDR2 from the germline V gene are SEHNR and FQNEAQ (reference sequence). The J segment lost 7 bases and the V segment lost 5 bases, leaving 8 bases of the junction unmatched. This CDR3 spans 14 amino acids. Genomic DNA acted as the template from which TCR beta VDJ combination and CDR3 sequence profiling were carried out. MiXCR, applied by TCRdb to the reads, yields one record per CDR3 protein. Of some 160,000 distinct CDR3 sequences listed, about 50% are singletons. This record comes from a study of CD8+CD57+ T cells in acquired aplastic anemia. Individuals selected for sequencing had exhibited CD8+CD57+ cell expansion on flow cytometry. Each patient gave a blood sample that was collected before any therapy had been received. Study-wide results and caveats: Both patients and controls carried the same twenty-nine CD8+ CDR3 sequences.

Sequencing was performed on sorted CD4+, CD8+, or CD8+CD57+ T cells (not recorded which) from PBMCs. The receptor was isolated from a human donor with aplastic anemia. V usage is TRBV7-9 and J usage is TRBJ1-2; 9 bases line up with TRBD1. CDR3 sequence: CASSTPGTGTGYTF. The CDR3 bases are TGTGCCAGCAGCACCCCCGGGACAGGGACTGGCTACACCTTC. Full variable domain (outside the CDR3, taken from reference TRBV7-9 and TRBJ1-2): DTGVSQNPRHKITKRGQNVTFRCDPISEHNRLYWYRQTLGQGPEFLTYFQNEAQLEKSRLLSDRFSAERPKGSFSTLEIQRTEQGDSAMYLCASSTPGTGTGYTFGSGTRLTVV.